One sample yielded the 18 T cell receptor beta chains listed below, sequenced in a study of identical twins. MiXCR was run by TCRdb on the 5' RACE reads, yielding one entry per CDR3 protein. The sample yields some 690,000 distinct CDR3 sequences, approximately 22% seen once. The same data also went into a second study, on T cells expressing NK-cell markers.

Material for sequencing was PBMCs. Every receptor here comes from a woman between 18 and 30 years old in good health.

The CDR3 protein is CASSRGPREELFF. Here the CDR3 DNA reads TGCGCCAGCAGCAGAGGACCACGGGAAGAACTGTTTTTT. The J gene is TRBJ1-4, the V gene TRBV5-1; D remains unclear. The ends were cut back, 4 bases at V and 12 bases at J, with 16 bases in the middle. Germline CDR1 and CDR2: SGHRS and YFSETQ. The CDR3 has 13 residues.

The CDR3, as DNA: TGTGCCAGCAGTGAGATCAGGGGAGGGCCAAGCTCCTACGAGCAGTACTTC. This translates into CASSEIRGGPSSYEQYF. The genes are TRBV6-1 and TRBJ2-7, with D maybe TRBD2 (7 bases). Germline V gives CDR1 MNHNS, CDR2 SASEGT. The ends were cut back, 3 bases at V and 0 bases at J, with 18 bases in the middle. The CDR3 runs to 17 residues.

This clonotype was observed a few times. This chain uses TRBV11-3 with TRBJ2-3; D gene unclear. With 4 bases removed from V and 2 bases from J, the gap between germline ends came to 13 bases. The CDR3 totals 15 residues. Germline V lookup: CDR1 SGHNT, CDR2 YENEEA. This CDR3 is CASSSNSGNTDTQYF. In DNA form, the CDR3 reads TGTGCCAGCAGCTCCAACTCCGGCAACACAGATACGCAGTATTTT.

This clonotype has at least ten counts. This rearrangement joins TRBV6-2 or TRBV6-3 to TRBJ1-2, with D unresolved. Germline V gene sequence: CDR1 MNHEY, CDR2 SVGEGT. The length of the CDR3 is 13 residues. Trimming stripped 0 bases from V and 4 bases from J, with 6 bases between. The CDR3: CASSYSPGYGYTF. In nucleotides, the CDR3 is TGTGCCAGCAGTTACTCGCCGGGCTATGGCTACACCTTC.

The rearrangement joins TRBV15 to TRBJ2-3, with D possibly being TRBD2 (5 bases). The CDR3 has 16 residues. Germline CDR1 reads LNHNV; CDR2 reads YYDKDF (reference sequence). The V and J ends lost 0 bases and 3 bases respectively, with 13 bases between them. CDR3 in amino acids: CATSRDLGSVTDTQYF. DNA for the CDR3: TGTGCCACCAGCAGAGATCTAGGTAGCGTGACAGATACGCAGTATTTT.

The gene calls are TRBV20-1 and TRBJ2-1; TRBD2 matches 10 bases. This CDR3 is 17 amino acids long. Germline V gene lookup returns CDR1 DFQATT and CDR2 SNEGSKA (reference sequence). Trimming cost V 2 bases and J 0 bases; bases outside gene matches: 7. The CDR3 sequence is CSARTPTSGISYNEQFF. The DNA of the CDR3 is TGCAGTGCTAGAACCCCAACTAGCGGGATCTCCTACAATGAGCAGTTCTTC.

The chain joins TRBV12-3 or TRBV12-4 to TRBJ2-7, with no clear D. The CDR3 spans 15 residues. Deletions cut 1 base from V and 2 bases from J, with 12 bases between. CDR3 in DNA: TGTGCCAGCAGTTTAGAGATTGGTAGGGCCTACGAGCAGTACTTC. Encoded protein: CASSLEIGRAYEQYF.

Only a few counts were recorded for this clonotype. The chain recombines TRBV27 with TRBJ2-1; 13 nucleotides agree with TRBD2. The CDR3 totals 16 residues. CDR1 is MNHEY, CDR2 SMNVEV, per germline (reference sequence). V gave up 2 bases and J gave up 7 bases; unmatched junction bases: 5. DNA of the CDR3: TGTGCCAGCAGTTTACCCGGGACTAGCGGGAAAAATGAGCAGTTCTTC. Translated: CASSLPGTSGKNEQFF.

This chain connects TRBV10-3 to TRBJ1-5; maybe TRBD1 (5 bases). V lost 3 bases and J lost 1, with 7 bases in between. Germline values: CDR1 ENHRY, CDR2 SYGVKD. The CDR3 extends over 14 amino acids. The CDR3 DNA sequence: TGTGCCATCAGTGACGGGGACAGCAATCAGCCCCAGCATTTT. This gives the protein CAISDGDSNQPQHF.

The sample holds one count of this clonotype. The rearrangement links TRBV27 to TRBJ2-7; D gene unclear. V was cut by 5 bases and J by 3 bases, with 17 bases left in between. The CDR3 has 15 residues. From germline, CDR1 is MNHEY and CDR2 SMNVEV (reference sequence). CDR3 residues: CASSTFKGWVYEQYF. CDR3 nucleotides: TGTGCCAGCAGTACCTTTAAAGGTTGGGTCTACGAGCAGTACTTC.

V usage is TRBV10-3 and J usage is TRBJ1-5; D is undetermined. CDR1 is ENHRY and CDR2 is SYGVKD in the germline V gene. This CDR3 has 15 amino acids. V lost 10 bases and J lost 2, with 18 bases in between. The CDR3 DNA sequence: TGTGCCAGAAGGGTTGTGGGTTGCGGCAATCAGCCCCAGCATTTT. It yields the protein CARRVVGCGNQPQHF.

CDR3 sequence (DNA): TGCGCCAGCAGCCGGGACACCGATCAGCCCCAGCATTTT. Its translation: CASSRDTDQPQHF. The V call is TRBV5-1, the J call TRBJ1-5; weak D call: TRBD1 (6 bases). The CDR3 runs to 13 residues. Germline CDR1 and CDR2: SGHRS and YFSETQ. V lost 4 bases to trimming and J lost 5 bases, with 10 bases between them.

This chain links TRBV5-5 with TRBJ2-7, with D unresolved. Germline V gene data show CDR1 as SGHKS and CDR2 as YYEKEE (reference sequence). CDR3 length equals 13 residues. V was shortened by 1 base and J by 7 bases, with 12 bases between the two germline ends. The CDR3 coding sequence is TGTGCCAGCAGCTTGATGTGGTGGGAAGAGCAGTACTTC. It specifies CASSLMWWEEQYF.

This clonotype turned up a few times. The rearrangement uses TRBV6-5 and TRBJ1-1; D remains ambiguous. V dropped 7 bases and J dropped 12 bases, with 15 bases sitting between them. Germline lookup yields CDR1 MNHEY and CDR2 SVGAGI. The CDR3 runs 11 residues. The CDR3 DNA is TGTGCCAGCACCGTCGGACCTAGGACTTTCTTT. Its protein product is CASTVGPRTFF.

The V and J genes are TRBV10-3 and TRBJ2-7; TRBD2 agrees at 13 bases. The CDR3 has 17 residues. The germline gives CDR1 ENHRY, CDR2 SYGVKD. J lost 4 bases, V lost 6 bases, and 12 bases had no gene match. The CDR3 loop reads CAIRGGTSGNQLYEQYF. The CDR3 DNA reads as TGTGCCATCAGGGGAGGGACTAGCGGGAATCAATTATACGAGCAGTACTTC.

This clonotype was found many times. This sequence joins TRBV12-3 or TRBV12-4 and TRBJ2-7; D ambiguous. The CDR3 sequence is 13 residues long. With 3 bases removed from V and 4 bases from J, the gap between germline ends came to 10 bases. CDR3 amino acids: CASSLGGRYEQYF. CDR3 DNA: TGTGCCAGCAGTTTGGGCGGCAGATACGAGCAGTACTTC.

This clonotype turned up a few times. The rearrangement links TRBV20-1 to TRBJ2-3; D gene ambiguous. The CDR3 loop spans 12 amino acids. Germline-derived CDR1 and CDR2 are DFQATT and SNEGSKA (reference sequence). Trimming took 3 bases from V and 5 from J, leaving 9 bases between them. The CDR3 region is CSARHGGDTQYF. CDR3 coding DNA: TGCAGTGCTAGGCATGGCGGAGATACGCAGTATTTT.

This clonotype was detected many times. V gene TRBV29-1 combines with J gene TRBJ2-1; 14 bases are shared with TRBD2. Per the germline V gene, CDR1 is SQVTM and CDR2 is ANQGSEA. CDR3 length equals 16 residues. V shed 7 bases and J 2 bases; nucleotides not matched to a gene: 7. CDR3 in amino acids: CSARTSGGTTYNEQFF. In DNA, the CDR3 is TGCAGCGCTAGGACTAGCGGGGGGACCACCTACAATGAGCAGTTCTTC.